The 2 T cell receptor beta chains reported below all come from one sample, sequenced in a study of cytomegalovirus exposure and HLA in healthy donors. The PCR contained 60 Vbeta and 13 Jbeta primers. Some clones are missing from TCRdb's copy, which holds only in-frame ones; the method was immunoSEQ multiplex PCR. Of 200,000 or so clones detected, around 82% appear once; the ten largest clones hold just under 3%. The sample taken for sequencing was PBMCs. Receptors were obtained from a woman in her 30s in good health and CMV-seronegative.

The chain carries TRBV19 and TRBJ1-1; D gene uncertain. The CDR3 loop spans 12 amino acids. Germline V CDR1 and CDR2: LNHDA, SQIVND (reference sequence). The ends were cut back, 10 bases at V and 3 bases at J, with 12 bases in the middle. For the CDR3, the DNA is TGTGCCACCAGTTTGCGGGACACTGAAGCTTTCTTT. It specifies CATSLRDTEAFF.

The chain carries TRBV11-1 and TRBJ2-5; 8 bases are shared with TRBD1. TRBJ2-7 explains the end of the DNA better; the J call may be wrong. CDR1 is SGHAT and CDR2 is FQDESV in the germline V gene (reference sequence). CDR3 size: 16 residues. Here the CDR3 reads CASSSPQGAGSYEQYF. The CDR3 nucleotides are TGTGCCAGCAGCTCACCCCAGGGGGCAGGATCCTACGAGCAGTACTTC.